This T cell receptor (beta chain) is from a study of metastatic and nonmetastatic thyroid tumors (dated by TCRdb to the early 2020s). Describing the broader study: The researchers compared repertoires between peripheral blood samples and tumor or nodule tissue samples from patients with malignant or benign thyroid disease.

The CDR3 numbers 12 residues from cysteine through phenylalanine. This entry keeps only the CDR3 DNA: 36 bases, framed from base 1. CDR1 and CDR2 were assigned from the germline V gene as SQVTM and ANQGSEA. The library was built by means of PCR. The sequencer was an Illumina HiSeq 4000. The TCR beta-chain CDR3 region of each patient was profiled by high-throughput sequencing. In the source study's methods: CDR3 differences across clinicopathological groups were used to build a classifier for discriminating distant-metastatic papillary thyroid cancer patients. The Shannon index was used to measure repertoire diversity, and the Morisita-Horn index was used to measure how similar tumor and blood repertoires were. Starting from the raw public reads, TCRdb applied fastp trimming at Q25, assembled clones with MiXCR and retained in-frame beta chains. TCRdb's processing, not the authors' own work, is the source of the V and J calls. This sample is represented by some 21,000 clones; about a fifth of them were singletons. The top ten clones comprise under 30% of the sample.

Before undergoing thyroid surgery, none of the patients had been given any kind of treatment. The study retrospectively analysed patient clinical samples collected from about 2012 to 2019 using T-cell receptor beta sequencing. This clone was counted a few times. The target of this receptor is not known. A much larger clone lies one base from this, so it may be a read error. Different DNA sequences within this sample yield the same CDR3. What the work shows at the level of the full study, not this receptor alone: In both blood and tumor samples, malignant tumors were reported to have significantly higher TCR beta diversity than benign nodules.

Material: blood. The sequence was obtained from a female donor with papillary thyroid cancer or a benign thyroid nodule (not recorded which). Some clones in this sample may be carry-over from other donors' samples. The chain links TRBV29-1 with TRBJ2-4; a weak D assignment points to TRBD2 (6 bases agree). The CDR3 amino acid sequence is: CSASSREYIQYF. Here is the DNA: TGCAGTGCTTCATCCCGGGAGTACATTCAGTACTTC.